This T cell receptor (beta chain) was captured by sequencing in a study of identical twins. TCRdb passed the 5' RACE reads through MiXCR, listing each CDR3 protein once. Here the sample spans about 570,000 distinct CDR3 sequences, approximately 9.6% being singletons. V was pared by 5 bases and J by 5 bases, with 4 bases of the junction left unmatched. The CDR3 length is 14 residues. CDR1 is MDHEN and CDR2 is SYDVKM in the germline V gene. These same records also appear under a second study, on yellow fever vaccine responses in identical twins.

Source material: PBMCs. The source of this sequence is a woman aged 18 to 35 in good health. This rearrangement joins TRBV28 to TRBJ2-4, with 9 nucleotides matching TRBD1. CDR3 in DNA: TGTGCCAGCAGTGCCCGACAGGGGGAAAACATTCAGTACTTC. Its translation is CASSARQGENIQYF.